This T cell receptor beta chain came from a study of blood T cell repertoires in COVID-19. Assay: immunoSEQ multiplex PCR; the TCRdb copy retains only in-frame clones and omits some. The sample carries fewer than 350,000 clones, around 85% recorded once. Between the trimmed V and J ends, which lost 1 base and 0 bases, there was a span of 15 bases. The CDR3 runs 17 residues. Germline V CDR1 and CDR2: LGHDT, YNNKEL (reference sequence). V and J are TRBV3-1 (or the pseudogene TRBV3-2) and TRBJ1-1, with unresolved D. The sequence was obtained from a woman in her twenties or thirties who had been exposed to COVID-19. The sample was PBMCs or T cells enriched from blood (not recorded which). CDR3 residues: CASSQGLGRNLNTEAFF. The CDR3 DNA reads as TGTGCCAGCAGCCAAGGGTTAGGCAGGAACCTGAACACTGAAGCTTTCTTT.